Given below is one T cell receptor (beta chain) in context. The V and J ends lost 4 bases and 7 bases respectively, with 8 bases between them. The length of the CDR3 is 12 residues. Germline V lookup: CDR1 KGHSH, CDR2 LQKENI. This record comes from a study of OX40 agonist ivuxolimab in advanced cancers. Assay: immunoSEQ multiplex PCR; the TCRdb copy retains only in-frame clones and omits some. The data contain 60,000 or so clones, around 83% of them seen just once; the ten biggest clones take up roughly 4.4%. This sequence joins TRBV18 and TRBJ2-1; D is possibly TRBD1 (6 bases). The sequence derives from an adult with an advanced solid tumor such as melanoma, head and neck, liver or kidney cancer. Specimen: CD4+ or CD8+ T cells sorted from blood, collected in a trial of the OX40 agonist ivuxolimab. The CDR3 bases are TGTGCCAGCTCACGACAGGAGAATGAGCAGTTCTTC. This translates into CASSRQENEQFF.